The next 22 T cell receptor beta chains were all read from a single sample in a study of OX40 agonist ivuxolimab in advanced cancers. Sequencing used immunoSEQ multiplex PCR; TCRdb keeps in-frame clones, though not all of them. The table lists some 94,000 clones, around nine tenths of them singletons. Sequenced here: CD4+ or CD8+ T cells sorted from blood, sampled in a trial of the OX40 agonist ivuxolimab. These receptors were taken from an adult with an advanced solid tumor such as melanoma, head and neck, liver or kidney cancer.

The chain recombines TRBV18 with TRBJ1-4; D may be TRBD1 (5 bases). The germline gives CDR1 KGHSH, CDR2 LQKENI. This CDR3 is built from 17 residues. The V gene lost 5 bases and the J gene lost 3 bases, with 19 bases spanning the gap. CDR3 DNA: TGTGCCAGCTCATCTCTGCATCCGGGACGGGCTAATGAAAAACTGTTTTTT. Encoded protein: CASSSLHPGRANEKLFF. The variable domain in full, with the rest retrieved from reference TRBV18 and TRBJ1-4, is NAGVMQNPRHLVRRRGQEARLRCSPMKGHSHVYWYRQLPEEGLKFMVYLQKENIIDESGMPKERFSAEFPKEGPSILRIQQVVRGDSAAYFCASSSLHPGRANEKLFFGSGTQLSVL.

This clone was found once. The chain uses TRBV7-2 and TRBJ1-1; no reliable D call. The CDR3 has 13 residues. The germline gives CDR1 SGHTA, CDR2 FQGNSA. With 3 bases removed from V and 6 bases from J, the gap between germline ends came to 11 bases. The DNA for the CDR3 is TGTGCCAGCAGCTTTTCTGGGGTACCTGAAGCTTTCTTT. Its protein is CASSFSGVPEAFF.

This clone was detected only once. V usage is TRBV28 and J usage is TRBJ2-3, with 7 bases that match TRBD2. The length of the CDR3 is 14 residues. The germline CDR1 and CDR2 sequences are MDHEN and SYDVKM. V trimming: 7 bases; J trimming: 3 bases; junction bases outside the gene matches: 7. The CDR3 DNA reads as TGTGCCAGCAAACGGGACGGGAGGACAGATACGCAGTATTTT. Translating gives CASKRDGRTDTQYF.

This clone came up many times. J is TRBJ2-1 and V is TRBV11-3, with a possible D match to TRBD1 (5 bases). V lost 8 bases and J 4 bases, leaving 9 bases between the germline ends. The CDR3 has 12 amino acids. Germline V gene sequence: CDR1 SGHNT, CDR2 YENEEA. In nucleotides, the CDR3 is TGTGCCAGCGGCAGGGCATACAATGAGCAGTTCTTC. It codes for CASGRAYNEQFF.

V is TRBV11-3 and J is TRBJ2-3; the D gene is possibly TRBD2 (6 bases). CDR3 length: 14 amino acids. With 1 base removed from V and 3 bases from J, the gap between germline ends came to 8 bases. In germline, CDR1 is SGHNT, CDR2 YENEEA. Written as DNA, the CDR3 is TGTGCCAGCAGCTTAGGGAGGGCGACAGATACGCAGTATTTT. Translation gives CASSLGRATDTQYF.

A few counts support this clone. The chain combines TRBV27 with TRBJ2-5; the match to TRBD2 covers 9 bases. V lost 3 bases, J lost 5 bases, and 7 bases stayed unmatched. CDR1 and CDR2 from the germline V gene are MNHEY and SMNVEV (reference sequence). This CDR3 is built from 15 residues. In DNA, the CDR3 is TGTGCCAGCAGTTTTTCTAGCGGGATAGGGGAGACCCAGTACTTC. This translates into CASSFSSGIGETQYF.

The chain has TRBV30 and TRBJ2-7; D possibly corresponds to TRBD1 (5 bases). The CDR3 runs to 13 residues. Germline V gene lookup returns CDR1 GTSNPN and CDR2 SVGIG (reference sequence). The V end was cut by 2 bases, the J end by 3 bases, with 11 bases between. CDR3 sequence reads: CAWSSGIFYEQYF. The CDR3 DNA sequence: TGTGCCTGGAGTTCAGGGATTTTCTACGAGCAGTACTTC.

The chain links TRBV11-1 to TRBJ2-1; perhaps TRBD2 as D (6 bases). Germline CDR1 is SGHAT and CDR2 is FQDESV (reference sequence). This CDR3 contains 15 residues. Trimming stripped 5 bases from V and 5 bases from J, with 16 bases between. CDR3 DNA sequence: TGTGCCAGCAGCCGAGACCTAGCGTGGGACAATGAGCAGTTCTTC. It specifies CASSRDLAWDNEQFF.

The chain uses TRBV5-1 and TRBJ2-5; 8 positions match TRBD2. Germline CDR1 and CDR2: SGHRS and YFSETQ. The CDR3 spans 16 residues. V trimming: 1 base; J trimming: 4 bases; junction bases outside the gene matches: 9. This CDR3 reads CASSLMPAGDSETQYF. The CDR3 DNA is TGCGCCAGCAGCTTGATGCCAGCGGGAGATTCAGAGACCCAGTACTTC.

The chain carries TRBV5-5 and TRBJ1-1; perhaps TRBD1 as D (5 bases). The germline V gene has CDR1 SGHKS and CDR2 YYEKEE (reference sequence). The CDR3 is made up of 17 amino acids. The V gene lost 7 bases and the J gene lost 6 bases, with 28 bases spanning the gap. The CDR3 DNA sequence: TGTGCCAGCGCGCAAAGGACCAGCTCAGGAAGAGGGGCTGAAGCTTTCTTT. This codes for CASAQRTSSGRGAEAFF.

The chain's CDR3 is CASSDLHQINTIYF. DNA of the CDR3: TGTGCCAGCAGCGATTTACACCAGATAAACACCATATATTTT. The chain couples TRBV28 to TRBJ1-3; no clear D gene. V was cut by 6 bases and J by 6 bases, with 15 bases left in between. This CDR3 spans 14 amino acids. Germline lookup yields CDR1 MDHEN and CDR2 SYDVKM.

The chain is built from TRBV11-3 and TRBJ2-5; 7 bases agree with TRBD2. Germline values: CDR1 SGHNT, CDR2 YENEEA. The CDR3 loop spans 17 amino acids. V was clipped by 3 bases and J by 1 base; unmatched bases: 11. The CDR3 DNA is TGTGCCAGCAGCTTGGGGGGGTCGGGTGCGTCCCAAGAGACCCAGTACTTC. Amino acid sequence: CASSLGGSGASQETQYF.

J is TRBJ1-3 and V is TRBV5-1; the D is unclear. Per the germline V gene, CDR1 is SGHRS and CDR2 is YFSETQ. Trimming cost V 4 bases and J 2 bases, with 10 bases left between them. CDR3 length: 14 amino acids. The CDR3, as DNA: TGCGCCAGCAGCCCGGTCGGGGCTGGAAACACCATATATTTT. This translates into CASSPVGAGNTIYF.

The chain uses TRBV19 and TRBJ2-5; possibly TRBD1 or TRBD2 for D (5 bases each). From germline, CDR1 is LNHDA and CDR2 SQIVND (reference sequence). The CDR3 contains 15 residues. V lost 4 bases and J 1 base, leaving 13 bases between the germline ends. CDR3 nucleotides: TGTGCCAGTAGTAGTGTCGGGGCGGCCCAAGAGACCCAGTACTTC. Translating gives CASSSVGAAQETQYF.

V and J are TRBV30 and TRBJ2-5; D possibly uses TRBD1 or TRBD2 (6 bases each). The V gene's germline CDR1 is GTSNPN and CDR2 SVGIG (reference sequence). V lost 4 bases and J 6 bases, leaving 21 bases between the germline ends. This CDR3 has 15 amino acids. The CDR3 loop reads CAWKTGGLGVQTQYF. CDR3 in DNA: TGTGCCTGGAAAACCGGGGGCCTCGGTGTGCAGACCCAGTACTTC. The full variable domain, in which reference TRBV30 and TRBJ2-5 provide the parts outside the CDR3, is SQTIHQWPATLVQPVGSPLSLECTVEGTSNPNLYWYRQAAGRGLQLLFYSVGIGQISSEVPQNLSASRPQDRQFILSSKKLLLSDSGFYLCAWKTGGLGVQTQYFGPGTRLLVL.

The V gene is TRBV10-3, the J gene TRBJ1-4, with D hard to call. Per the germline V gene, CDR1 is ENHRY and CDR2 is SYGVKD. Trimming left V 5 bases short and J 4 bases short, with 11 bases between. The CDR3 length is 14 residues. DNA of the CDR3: TGTGCCATCAGTAACGCTGGCTATAATGAAAAACTGTTTTTT. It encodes CAISNAGYNEKLFF.

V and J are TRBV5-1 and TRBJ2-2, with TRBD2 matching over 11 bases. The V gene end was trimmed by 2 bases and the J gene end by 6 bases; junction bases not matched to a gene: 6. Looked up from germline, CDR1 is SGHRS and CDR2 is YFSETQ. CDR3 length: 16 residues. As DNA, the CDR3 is TGCGCCAGCAGCTTAACTAGCGGGAGCTTTGCCGGGGAGCTGTTTTTT. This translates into CASSLTSGSFAGELFF.

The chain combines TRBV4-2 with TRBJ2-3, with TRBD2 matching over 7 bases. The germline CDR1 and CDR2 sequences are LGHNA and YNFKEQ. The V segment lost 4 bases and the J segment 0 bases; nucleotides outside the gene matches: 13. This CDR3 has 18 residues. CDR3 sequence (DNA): TGTGCCAGCAGCCTAGCCCTACCAAGCGGGGATAGCACAGATACGCAGTATTTT. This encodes CASSLALPSGDSTDTQYF.

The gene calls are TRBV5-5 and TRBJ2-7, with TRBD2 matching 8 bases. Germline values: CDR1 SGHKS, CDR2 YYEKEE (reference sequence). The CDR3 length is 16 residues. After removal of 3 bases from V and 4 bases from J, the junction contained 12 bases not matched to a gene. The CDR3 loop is CASSYTPLAELYEQYF. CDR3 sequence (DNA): TGTGCCAGCAGCTACACACCACTAGCGGAATTATACGAGCAGTACTTC.

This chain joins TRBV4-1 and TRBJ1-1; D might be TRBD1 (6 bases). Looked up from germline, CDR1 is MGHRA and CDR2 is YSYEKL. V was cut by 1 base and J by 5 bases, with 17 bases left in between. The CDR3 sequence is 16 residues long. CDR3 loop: CASSQVGTGKRTEAFF. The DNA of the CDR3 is TGCGCCAGCAGCCAAGTAGGAACAGGGAAAAGGACTGAAGCTTTCTTT.

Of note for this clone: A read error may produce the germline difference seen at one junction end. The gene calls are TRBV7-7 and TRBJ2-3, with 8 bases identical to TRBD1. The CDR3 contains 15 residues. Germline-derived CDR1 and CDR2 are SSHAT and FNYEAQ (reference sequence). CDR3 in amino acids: CASSLAGGRADTQYF. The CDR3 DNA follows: TGTGCTAGCAGCTTAGCAGGGGGCCGGGCAGATACGCAGTATTTT.

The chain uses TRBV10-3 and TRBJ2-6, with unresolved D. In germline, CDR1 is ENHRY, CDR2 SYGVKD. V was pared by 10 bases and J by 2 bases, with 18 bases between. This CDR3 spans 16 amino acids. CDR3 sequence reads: CASRPSSGAGANVLTF. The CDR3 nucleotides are TGTGCCAGTAGACCCTCCAGTGGGGCTGGGGCCAACGTCCTGACTTTC.